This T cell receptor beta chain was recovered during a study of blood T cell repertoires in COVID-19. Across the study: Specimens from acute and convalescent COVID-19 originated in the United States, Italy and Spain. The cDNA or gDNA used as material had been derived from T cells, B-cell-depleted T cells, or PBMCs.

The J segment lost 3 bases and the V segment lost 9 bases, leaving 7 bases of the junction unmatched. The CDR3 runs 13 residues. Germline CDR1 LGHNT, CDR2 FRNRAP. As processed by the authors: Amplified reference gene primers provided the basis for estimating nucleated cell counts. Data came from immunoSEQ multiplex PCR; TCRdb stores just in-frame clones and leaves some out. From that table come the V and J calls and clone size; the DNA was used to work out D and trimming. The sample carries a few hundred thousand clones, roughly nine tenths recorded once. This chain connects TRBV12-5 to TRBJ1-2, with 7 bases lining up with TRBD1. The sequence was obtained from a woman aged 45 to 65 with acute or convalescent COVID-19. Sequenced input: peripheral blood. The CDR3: CASNPRGDYGYTF. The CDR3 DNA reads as TGTGCTAGCAACCCCAGGGGGGACTATGGCTACACCTTC.